Below, 23 T cell receptor beta chains from the same sample are listed, as sequenced in a study of CXCR3-negative and CXCR3-positive naive CD8 T cells. The method, 5' RACE with UMI labels, was used to prepare the TRB cDNA libraries. TCRdb derives one entry per CDR3 protein from the 5' RACE reads, leaving out DNA. Its listing shows under 150,000 distinct CDR3 sequences. Antigens for these TCRs are unknown. General study findings and limits: TRB CDR3s of CXCR3-positive naive cells were more hydrophobic than those of CXCR3-negative naive cells.

Source material: naive CXCR3+ CD8+ T cells from blood. Subset of the sample: CD45RO-CCR7+CD27+CD95- naive CD8+ T cells expressing CXCR3 (TNR3+). The receptors come from a human donor in good health. Some clones in this sample may be carry-over from other donors' samples.

This chain connects TRBV2 to TRBJ2-7; TCRdb's assignment of TRBD1 cannot be checked, as there is no DNA. The germline V gene has CDR1 SNHLY and CDR2 FYNNEI. The CDR3 spans 15 residues. CDR3: CASRALGGGPYEQYF.

The rearrangement links TRBV2 to TRBJ1-5; the D call from TCRdb, TRBD1, cannot be confirmed without DNA. Per germline, CDR1 SNHLY and CDR2 FYNNEI. This CDR3 is 16 amino acids long. CDR3 protein: CASALAETGVDQPQHF.

The chain combines TRBV12-3 or TRBV12-4 with TRBJ2-1; the TRBD1 assignment by TCRdb is unverifiable without DNA. This CDR3 contains 11 residues. CDR3 sequence reads: CASTGGHEQFF.

This chain uses TRBV7-9 with TRBJ2-7. Germline V lookup: CDR1 SEHNR, CDR2 FQNEAQ (reference sequence). The length of the CDR3 is 14 residues. The chain's CDR3 is CASSLQGGPYEQYF.

The rearrangement links TRBV7-9 to TRBJ2-3. Germline-derived CDR1 and CDR2 are SEHNR and FQNEAQ (reference sequence). The length of the CDR3 is 12 residues. The CDR3 sequence is CASSRDPDTQYF.

The V and J genes are TRBV7-9 and TRBJ2-1. CDR1 and CDR2 (germline): SEHNR, FQNEAQ (reference sequence). This CDR3 is 13 amino acids long. CDR3 sequence: CASSPRLHEEQFF.

The chain couples TRBV6-6 to TRBJ1-2; with no DNA, the TCRdb D assignment of TRBD1 cannot be verified. The CDR3 has 14 amino acids. From germline, CDR1 is MNHNY and CDR2 SVGAGI (reference sequence). The CDR3 spells CASSELQEDYGYTF.

The chain combines TRBV7-9 with TRBJ1-4; the TCRdb call, TRBD1, lacks DNA for checking. Germline V gives CDR1 SEHNR, CDR2 FQNEAQ (reference sequence). This CDR3 has 15 residues. The CDR3: CASSTRQGLEEKLFF.

The chain links TRBV29-1 to TRBJ2-1; TCRdb names TRBD2, which stays unverified in the absence of DNA. The CDR3 loop spans 13 amino acids. The germline CDR1 and CDR2 sequences are SQVTM and ANQGSEA. This CDR3 is CSVVALSYNEQFF.

V gene TRBV7-9 combines with J gene TRBJ2-3; there is no DNA to check the TCRdb D call of TRBD1. Germline CDR1 is SEHNR and CDR2 is FQNEAQ (reference sequence). The CDR3 loop spans 16 amino acids. This CDR3 reads CASSFLRQGRTDTQYF.

This chain uses TRBV14 with TRBJ2-5; the D call from TCRdb, TRBD2, cannot be confirmed without DNA. CDR1 is SGHDN, CDR2 FVKESK, per germline. CDR3 length: 16 residues. The CDR3 region is CASSQEEVADQETQYF.

V and J are TRBV20-1 and TRBJ2-1; TCRdb proposes TRBD2, but this gene call is untestable without DNA. The CDR3 length is 16 residues. CDR1 is DFQATT and CDR2 is SNEGSKA in the germline V gene (reference sequence). The CDR3 sequence: CSARDQREGGHNEQFF.

This chain uses TRBV10-3 with TRBJ2-5; the TCRdb D gene call, TRBD2, has no DNA to confirm it. Germline V gene data show CDR1 as ENHRY and CDR2 as SYGVKD. This CDR3 comprises 13 residues. CDR3 residues: CAISEWGEETQYF.

The chain is built from TRBV20-1 and TRBJ1-1. The CDR3 is 15 amino acids. The germline V gene encodes CDR1 DFQATT and CDR2 SNEGSKA (reference sequence). CDR3 protein: CSARDGGEVDTEAFF.

The chain combines TRBV25-1 with TRBJ1-1; TCRdb outputs TRBD1, but without DNA this stays unchecked. This CDR3 has 14 residues. Per the germline V gene, CDR1 is MGHDK and CDR2 is SYGVNS. The CDR3 loop is CASSEFQGNTEAFF.

The chain links TRBV5-4 to TRBJ2-3; TCRdb indicates TRBD1, and absent DNA this call remains unverified. CDR1 is SGHNT, CDR2 YYREEE, per germline (reference sequence). The CDR3 has 16 residues. The CDR3: CASSPMDGAVTDTQYF.

The chain links TRBV7-9 to TRBJ1-1. The V gene's germline CDR1 is SEHNR and CDR2 FQNEAQ (reference sequence). This CDR3 has 15 residues. This CDR3 is CASSLDGDLNTEAFF.

The rearrangement joins TRBV18 to TRBJ2-5. The length of the CDR3 is 12 residues. CDR1 and CDR2 (germline): KGHSH, LQKENI. CDR3 sequence: CASSTGLETQYF.

This sequence joins TRBV7-2 and TRBJ2-5; there is no DNA to check the TCRdb D call of TRBD1. Germline assignment: CDR1 SGHTA and CDR2 FQGNSA. The CDR3 is 12 amino acids. The CDR3 region is CASSLVGGAWYF.

The V gene is TRBV29-1, the J gene TRBJ2-5. This CDR3 has 14 amino acids. The germline V gene has CDR1 SQVTM and CDR2 ANQGSEA. CDR3: CSVDYGSVGETQYF.

The chain couples TRBV6-6 to TRBJ2-1; TCRdb designates TRBD2, a call that cannot be tested without DNA. The CDR3 has 13 residues. Germline lookup yields CDR1 MNHNY and CDR2 SVGAGI (reference sequence). CDR3 amino acids: CASSQGAGGEQFF.

V usage is TRBV11-2 and J usage is TRBJ2-7. CDR1 and CDR2 (germline): SGHAT, FQNNGV. This CDR3 spans 15 amino acids. The CDR3 region is CASSLGVVPSYEQYF. The variable domain in full, with the rest retrieved from reference TRBV11-2 and TRBJ2-7, is EAGVAQSPRYKIIEKRQSVAFWCNPISGHATLYWYQQILGQGPKLLIQFQNNGVVDDSQLPKDRFSAERLKGVDSTLKIQPAKLEDSAVYLCASSLGVVPSYEQYFGPGTRLTVT.

This chain uses TRBV13 with TRBJ2-2. From germline, CDR1 is PRHDT and CDR2 FYEKMQ (reference sequence). This CDR3 has 15 amino acids. CDR3 sequence reads: CASSLDVANTGELFF.